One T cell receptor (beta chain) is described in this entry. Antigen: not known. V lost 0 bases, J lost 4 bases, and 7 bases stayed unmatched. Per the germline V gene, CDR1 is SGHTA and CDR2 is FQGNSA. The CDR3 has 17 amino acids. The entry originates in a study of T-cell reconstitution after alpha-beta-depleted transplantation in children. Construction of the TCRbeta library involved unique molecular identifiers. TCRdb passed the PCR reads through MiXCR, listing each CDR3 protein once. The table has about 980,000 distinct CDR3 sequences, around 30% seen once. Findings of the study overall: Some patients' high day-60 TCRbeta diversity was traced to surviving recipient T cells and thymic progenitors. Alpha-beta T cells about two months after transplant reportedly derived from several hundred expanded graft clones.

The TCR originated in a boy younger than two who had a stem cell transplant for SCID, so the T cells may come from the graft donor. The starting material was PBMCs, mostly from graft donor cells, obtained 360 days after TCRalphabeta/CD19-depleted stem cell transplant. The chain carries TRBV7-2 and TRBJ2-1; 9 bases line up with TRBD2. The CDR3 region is CASSLARAGGDYNEQFF. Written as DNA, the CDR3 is TGTGCCAGCAGCTTAGCGCGGGCGGGGGGGGATTACAATGAGCAGTTCTTC.